This T cell receptor beta chain emerged from a study of PD-1 blockade in classical Hodgkin lymphoma. Exposure to brentuximab vedotin varied, and each patient had relapsed following autologous stem cell transplantation. Findings and caveats of the study: A significant rise in TCR diversity by C4D1 was seen for CD4+ but not CD8+ cells.

Generated by immunoSEQ multiplex PCR, the TCRdb table keeps only in-frame clones and is missing some. The repertoire holds 9,500 to 10,000 clones, with 80% to 95% as singletons. This clone occurred a few times. The antigen is not known. Sequencing was performed on peripheral blood mononuclear cells (PBMCs), taken at baseline. The source is a human donor with classical Hodgkin lymphoma.

The CDR3 sequence: CASMAGKDEAFF. CDR3 sequence (DNA): TGTGCCAGCATGGCAGGGAAGGATGAAGCTTTCTTT. V is TRBV25-1 and J is TRBJ1-1, with D possibly being TRBD1 (5 bases). Trimming removed 7 bases at V and 7 bases at J, with 13 bases between. The length of the CDR3 is 12 residues. Per germline, CDR1 MGHDK and CDR2 SYGVNS.